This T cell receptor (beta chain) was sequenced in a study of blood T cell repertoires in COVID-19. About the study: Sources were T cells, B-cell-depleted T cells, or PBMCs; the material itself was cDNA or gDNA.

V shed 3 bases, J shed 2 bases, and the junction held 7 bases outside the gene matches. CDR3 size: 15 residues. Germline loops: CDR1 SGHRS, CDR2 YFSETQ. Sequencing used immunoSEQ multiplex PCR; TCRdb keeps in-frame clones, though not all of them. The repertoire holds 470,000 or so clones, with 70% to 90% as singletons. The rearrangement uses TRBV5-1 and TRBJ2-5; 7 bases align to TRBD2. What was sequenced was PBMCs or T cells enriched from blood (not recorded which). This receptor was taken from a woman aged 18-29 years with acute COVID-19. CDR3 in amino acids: CASSSSTGGQETQYF. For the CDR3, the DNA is TGCGCCAGCAGCTCATCAACGGGGGGTCAAGAGACCCAGTACTTC. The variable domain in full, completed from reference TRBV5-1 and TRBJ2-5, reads KAGVTQTPRYLIKTRGQQVTLSCSPISGHRSVSWYQQTPGQGLQFLFEYFSETQRNKGNFPGRFSGRQFSNSRSEMNVSTLELGDSALYLCASSSSTGGQETQYFGPGTRLLVL.